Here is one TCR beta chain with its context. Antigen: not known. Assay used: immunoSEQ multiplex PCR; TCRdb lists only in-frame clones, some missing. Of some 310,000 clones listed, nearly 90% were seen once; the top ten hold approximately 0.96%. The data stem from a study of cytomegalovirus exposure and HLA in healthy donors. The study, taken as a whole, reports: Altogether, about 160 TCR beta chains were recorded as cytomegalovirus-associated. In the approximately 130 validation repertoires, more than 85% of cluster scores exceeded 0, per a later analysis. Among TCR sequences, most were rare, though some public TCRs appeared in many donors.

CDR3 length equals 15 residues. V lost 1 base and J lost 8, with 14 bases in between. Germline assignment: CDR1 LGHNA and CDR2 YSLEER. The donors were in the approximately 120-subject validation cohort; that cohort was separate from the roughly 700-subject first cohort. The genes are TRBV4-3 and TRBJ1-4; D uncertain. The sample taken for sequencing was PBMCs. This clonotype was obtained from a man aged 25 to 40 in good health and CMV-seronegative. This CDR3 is CASSQVSGIGEKLFF. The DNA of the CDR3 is TGCGCCAGCAGCCAAGTCTCGGGGATTGGGGAAAAACTGTTTTTT.